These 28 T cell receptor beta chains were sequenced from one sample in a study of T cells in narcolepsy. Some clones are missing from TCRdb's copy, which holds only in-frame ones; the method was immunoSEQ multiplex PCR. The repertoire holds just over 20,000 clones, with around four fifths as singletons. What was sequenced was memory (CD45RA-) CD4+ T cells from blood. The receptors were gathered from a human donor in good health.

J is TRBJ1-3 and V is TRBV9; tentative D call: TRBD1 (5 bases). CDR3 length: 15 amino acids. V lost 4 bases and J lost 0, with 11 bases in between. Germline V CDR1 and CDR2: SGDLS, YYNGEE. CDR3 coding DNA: TGTGCCAGCAGCCCCAGGACAATCTCTGGAAACACCATATATTTT. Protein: CASSPRTISGNTIYF.

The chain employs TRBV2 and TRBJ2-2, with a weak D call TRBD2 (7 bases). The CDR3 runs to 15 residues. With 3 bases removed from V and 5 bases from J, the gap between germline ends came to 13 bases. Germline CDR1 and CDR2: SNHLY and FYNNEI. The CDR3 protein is CASSEVRGGTGELFF. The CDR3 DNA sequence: TGTGCCAGCAGTGAGGTCAGGGGAGGGACCGGGGAGCTGTTTTTT.

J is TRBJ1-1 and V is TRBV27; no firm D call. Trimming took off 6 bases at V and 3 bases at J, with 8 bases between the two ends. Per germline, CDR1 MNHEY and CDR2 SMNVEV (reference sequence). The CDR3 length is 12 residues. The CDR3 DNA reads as TGTGCCAGCAGGTCCTGGGACACTGAAGCTTTCTTT. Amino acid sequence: CASRSWDTEAFF.

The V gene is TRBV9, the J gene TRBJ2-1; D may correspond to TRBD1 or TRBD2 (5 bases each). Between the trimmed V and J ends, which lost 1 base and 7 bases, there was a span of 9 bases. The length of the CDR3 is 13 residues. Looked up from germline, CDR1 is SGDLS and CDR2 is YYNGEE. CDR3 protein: CASSVSGLNEQFF. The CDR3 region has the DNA TGTGCCAGCAGCGTATCGGGGCTGAATGAGCAGTTCTTC.

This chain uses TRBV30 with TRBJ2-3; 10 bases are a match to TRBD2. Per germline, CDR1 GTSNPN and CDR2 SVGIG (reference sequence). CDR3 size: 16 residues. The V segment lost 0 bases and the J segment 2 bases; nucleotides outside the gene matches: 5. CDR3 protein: CAWSVGAGGSTDTQYF. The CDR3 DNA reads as TGTGCCTGGAGTGTAGGAGCGGGGGGGTCCACAGATACGCAGTATTTT. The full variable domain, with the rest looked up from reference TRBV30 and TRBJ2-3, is SQTIHQWPATLVQPVGSPLSLECTVEGTSNPNLYWYRQAAGRGLQLLFYSVGIGQISSEVPQNLSASRPQDRQFILSSKKLLLSDSGFYLCAWSVGAGGSTDTQYFGPGTRLTVL.

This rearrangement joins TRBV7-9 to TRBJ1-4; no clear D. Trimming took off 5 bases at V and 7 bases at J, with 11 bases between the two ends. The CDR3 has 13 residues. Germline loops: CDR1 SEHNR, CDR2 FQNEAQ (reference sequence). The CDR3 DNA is TGTGCCAGCAGCGATCGGGAGGGTGAAAAACTGTTTTTT. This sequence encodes CASSDREGEKLFF.

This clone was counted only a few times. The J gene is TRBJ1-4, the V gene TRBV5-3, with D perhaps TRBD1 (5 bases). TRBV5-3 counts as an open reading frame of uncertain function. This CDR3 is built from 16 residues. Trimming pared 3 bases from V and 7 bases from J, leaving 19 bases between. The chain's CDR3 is CARSSRGIGLAEKLFF. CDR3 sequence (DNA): TGTGCCAGAAGCTCCCGGGGGATTGGATTGGCTGAAAAACTGTTTTTT.

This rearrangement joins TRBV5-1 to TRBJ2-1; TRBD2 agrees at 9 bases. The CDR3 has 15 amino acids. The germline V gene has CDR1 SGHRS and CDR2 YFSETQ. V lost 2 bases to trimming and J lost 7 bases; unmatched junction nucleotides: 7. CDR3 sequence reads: CASSFRAGGENEQFF. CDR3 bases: TGCGCCAGCAGCTTCAGAGCGGGAGGTGAAAATGAGCAGTTCTTC.

CDR3 protein: CASLKRGFTEAFF. The CDR3 DNA reads as TGTGCCAGCCTCAAGAGGGGGTTCACTGAAGCTTTCTTT. V gene TRBV28 combines with J gene TRBJ1-1, with D perhaps matching TRBD1 (6 bases). Trimming took 8 bases from V and 4 from J, leaving 14 bases between them. CDR3 size: 13 residues. CDR1 is MDHEN and CDR2 is SYDVKM in the germline V gene.

CDR3 DNA sequence: TGCGCCAGCAGCTTGGGGCTGGGCACAGATACGCAGTATTTT. It specifies CASSLGLGTDTQYF. The rearrangement uses TRBV5-1 and TRBJ2-3, with D unclear. The CDR3 is made up of 14 amino acids. Germline V gene data show CDR1 as SGHRS and CDR2 as YFSETQ. Trimming pared 0 bases from V and 1 base from J, leaving 6 bases between.

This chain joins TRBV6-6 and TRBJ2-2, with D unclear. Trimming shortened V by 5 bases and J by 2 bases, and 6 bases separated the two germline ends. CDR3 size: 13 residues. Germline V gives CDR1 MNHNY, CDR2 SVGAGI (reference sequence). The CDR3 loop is CASSTSNTGELFF. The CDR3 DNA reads TGTGCCAGCAGTACCTCCAACACCGGGGAGCTGTTTTTT.

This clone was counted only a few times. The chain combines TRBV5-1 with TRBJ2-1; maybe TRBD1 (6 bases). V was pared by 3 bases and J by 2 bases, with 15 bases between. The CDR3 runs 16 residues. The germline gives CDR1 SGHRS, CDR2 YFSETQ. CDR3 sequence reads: CASSSHLQGTYNEQFF. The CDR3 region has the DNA TGCGCCAGCAGCTCCCACTTACAGGGAACCTACAATGAGCAGTTCTTC.

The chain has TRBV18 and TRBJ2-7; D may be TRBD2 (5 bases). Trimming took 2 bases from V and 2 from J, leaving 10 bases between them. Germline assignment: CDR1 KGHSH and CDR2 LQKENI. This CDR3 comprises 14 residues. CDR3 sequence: CASSPSSGPYEQYF. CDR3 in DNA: TGTGCCAGCTCACCATCAAGCGGCCCCTACGAGCAGTACTTC.

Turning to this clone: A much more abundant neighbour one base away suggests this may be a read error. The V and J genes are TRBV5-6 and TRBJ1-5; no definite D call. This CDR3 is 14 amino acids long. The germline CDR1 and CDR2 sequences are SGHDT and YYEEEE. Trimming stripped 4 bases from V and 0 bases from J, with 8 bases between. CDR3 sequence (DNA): TGTGCCAGCAGCCTCAGATATAGCAATCAGCCCCAGCATTTT. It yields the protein CASSLRYSNQPQHF.

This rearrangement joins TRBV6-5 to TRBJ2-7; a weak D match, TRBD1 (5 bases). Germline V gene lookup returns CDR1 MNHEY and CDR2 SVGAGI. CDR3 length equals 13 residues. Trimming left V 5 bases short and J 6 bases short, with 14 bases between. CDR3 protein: CASSRRQFAEQYF. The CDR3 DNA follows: TGTGCCAGCAGTCGGAGACAGTTTGCCGAGCAGTACTTC.

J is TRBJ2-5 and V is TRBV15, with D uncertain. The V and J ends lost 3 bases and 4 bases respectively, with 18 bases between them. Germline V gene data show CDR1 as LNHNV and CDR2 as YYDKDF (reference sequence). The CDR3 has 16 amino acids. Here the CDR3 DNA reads TGTGCCACCAGCAGGTCAGATCCCAGGTCCGGAGAGACCCAGTACTTC. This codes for CATSRSDPRSGETQYF.

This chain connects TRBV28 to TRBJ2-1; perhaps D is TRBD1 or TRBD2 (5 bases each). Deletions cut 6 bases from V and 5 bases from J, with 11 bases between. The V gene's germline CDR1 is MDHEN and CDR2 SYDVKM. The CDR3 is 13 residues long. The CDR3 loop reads CASRGWGNNEQFF. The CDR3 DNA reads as TGTGCCAGCAGAGGGTGGGGGAACAATGAGCAGTTCTTC.

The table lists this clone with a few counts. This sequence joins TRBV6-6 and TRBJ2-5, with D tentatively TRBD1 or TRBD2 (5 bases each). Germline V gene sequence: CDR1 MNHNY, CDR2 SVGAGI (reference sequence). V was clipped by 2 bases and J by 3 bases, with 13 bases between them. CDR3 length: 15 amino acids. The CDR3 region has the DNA TGTGCCAGCAGTTACCCTCCCGGGACGGAAGAGACCCAGTACTTC. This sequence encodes CASSYPPGTEETQYF.

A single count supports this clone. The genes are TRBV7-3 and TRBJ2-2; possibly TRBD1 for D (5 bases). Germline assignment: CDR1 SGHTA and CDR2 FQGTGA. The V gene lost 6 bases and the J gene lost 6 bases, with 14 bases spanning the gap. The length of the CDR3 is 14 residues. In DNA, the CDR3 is TGTGCCAGCAGGCAATCCGCAGGGTCCGGGGAGCTGTTTTTT. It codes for CASRQSAGSGELFF.

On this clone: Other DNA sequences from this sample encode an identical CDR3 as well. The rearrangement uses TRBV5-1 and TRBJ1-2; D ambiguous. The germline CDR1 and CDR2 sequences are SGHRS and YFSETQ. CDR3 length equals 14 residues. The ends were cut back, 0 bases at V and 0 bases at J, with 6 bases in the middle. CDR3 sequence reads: CASSLESPNYGYTF. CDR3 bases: TGCGCCAGCAGCTTGGAGAGCCCTAACTATGGCTACACCTTC. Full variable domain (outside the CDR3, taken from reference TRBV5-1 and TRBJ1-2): KAGVTQTPRYLIKTRGQQVTLSCSPISGHRSVSWYQQTPGQGLQFLFEYFSETQRNKGNFPGRFSGRQFSNSRSEMNVSTLELGDSALYLCASSLESPNYGYTFGSGTRLTVV.

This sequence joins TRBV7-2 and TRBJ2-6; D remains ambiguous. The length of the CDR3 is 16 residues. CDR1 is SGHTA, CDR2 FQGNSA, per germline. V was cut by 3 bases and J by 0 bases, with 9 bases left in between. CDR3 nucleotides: TGTGCCAGCAGCTTCTCGTCCAGCTCTGGGGCCAACGTCCTGACTTTC. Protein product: CASSFSSSSGANVLTF.

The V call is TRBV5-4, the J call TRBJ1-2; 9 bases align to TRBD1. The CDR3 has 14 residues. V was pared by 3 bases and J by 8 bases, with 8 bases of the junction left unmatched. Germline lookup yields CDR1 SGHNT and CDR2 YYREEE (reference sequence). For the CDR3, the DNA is TGTGCCAGCAGCTCGACAGGGGGAGGAGGGGGCTACACCTTC. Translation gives CASSSTGGGGGYTF.

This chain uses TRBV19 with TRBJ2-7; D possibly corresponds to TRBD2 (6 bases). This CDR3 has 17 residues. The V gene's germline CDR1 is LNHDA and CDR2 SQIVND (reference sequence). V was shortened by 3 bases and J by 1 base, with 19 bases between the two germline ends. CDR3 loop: CASSILLGTEGSYEQYF. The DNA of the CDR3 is TGTGCCAGTAGTATTCTCCTGGGGACTGAGGGTTCCTACGAGCAGTACTTC. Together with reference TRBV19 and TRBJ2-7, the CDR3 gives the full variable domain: DGGITQSPKYLFRKEGQNVTLSCEQNLNHDAMYWYRQDPGQGLRLIYYSQIVNDFQKGDIAEGYSVSREKKESFPLTVTSAQKNPTAFYLCASSILLGTEGSYEQYFGPGTRLTVT.

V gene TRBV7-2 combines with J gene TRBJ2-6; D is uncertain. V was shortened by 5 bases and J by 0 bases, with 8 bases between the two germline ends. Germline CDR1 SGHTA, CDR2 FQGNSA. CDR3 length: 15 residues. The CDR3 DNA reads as TGTGCCAGCAGCCCCGAAATCTCTGGGGCCAACGTCCTGACTTTC. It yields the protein CASSPEISGANVLTF.

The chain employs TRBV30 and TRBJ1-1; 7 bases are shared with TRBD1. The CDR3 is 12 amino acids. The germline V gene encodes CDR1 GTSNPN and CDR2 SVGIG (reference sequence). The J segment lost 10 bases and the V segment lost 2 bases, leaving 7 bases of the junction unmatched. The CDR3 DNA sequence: TGTGCCTGGAGTCGACAACAGGGGCGAGCTTTCTTT. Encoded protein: CAWSRQQGRAFF.

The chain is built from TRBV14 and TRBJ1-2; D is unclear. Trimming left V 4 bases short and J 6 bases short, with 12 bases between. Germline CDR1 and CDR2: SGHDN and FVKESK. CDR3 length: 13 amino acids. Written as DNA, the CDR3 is TGTGCCAGCAGCCCACTTTTACAGAATGGCTACACCTTC. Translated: CASSPLLQNGYTF.

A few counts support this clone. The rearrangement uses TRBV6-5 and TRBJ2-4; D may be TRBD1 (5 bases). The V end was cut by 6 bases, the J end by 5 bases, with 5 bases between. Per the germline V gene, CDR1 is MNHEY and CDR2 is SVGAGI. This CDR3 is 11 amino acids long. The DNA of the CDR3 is TGTGCCAGCAGCAGGGAAAACATTCAGTACTTC. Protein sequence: CASSRENIQYF.

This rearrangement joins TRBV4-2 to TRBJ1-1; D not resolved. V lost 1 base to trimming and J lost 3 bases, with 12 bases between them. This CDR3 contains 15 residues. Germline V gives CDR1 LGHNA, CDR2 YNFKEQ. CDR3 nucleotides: TGTGCCAGCAGCCAAGGGTTGGTGTTGCACACTGAAGCTTTCTTT. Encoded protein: CASSQGLVLHTEAFF.